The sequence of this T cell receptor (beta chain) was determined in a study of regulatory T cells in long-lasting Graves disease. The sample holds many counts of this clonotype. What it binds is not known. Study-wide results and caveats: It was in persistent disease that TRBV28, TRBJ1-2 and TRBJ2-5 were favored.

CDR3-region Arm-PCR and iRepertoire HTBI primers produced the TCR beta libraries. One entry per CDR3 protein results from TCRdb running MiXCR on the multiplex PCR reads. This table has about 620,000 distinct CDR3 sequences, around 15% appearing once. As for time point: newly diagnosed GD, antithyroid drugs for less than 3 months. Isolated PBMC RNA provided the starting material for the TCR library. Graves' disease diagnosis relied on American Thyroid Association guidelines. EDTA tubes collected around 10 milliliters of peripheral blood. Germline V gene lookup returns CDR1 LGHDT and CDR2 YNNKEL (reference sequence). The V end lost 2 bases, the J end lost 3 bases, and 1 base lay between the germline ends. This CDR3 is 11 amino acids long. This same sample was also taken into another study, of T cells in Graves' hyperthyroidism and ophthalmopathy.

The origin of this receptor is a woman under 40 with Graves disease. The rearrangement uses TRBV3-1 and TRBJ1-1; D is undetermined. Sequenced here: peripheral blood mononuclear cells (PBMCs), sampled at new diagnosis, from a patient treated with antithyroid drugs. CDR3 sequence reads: CASSQHTEAFF. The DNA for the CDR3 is TGTGCCAGCAGCCAACACACTGAAGCTTTCTTT. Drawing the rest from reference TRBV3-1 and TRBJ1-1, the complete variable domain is DTAVSQTPKYLVTQMGNDKSIKCEQNLGHDTMYWYKQDSKKFLKIMFSYNNKELIINETVPNRFSPKSPDKAHLNLHINSLELGDSAVYFCASSQHTEAFFGQGTRLTVV.